Presented here are 21 T cell receptor beta chains from one specimen sequenced in a study of neurological immune-mediated disorders. TCRdb reprocessed the 5' RACE reads via MiXCR and lists one record per CDR3 protein. The sample lists 45,000 to 50,000 distinct CDR3 sequences, around 4.5% seen once, with just over 5.5% in the top ten. The sample taken for sequencing was PBMCs. The receptors come from a woman aged 60-70 years with multiple sclerosis.

The table lists this clonotype with many counts. J is TRBJ2-7 and V is TRBV5-1; 9 nucleotides agree with TRBD1. The germline V gene encodes CDR1 SGHRS and CDR2 YFSETQ. The CDR3 contains 15 residues. Trimming took 4 bases from V and 5 from J; bases not matched to a gene: 10. CDR3 amino acids: CASSPLGTGPHEQYF. The CDR3 DNA sequence: TGCGCCAGCAGCCCCCTAGGGACAGGGCCCCACGAGCAGTACTTC.

This clonotype was picked up a small number of times. The chain links TRBV12-3 or TRBV12-4 to TRBJ2-3, with D possibly being TRBD1 or TRBD2 (5 bases each). The CDR3 is made up of 16 amino acids. Trimming stripped 0 bases from V and 4 bases from J, with 14 bases between. This CDR3 is CASSLAKGSSSDTQYF. The DNA for the CDR3 is TGTGCCAGCAGTTTAGCGAAGGGGAGTTCTTCAGATACGCAGTATTTT.

This clonotype was seen many times. CDR3 bases: TGCAGTATATCCAATGAGCAGTTCTTC. This translates into CSISNEQFF. This rearrangement joins TRBV20-1 to TRBJ2-1; D is undetermined. V was pared by 8 bases and J by 6 bases, with 5 bases between. The CDR3 contains 9 residues. Germline V gives CDR1 DFQATT, CDR2 SNEGSKA (reference sequence).

This clonotype has ten or more counts. This chain joins TRBV12-3 or TRBV12-4 and TRBJ2-7; 9 bases are a match to TRBD1. The V gene end was trimmed by 5 bases and the J gene end by 5 bases; junction bases not matched to a gene: 7. The CDR3 sequence is 14 residues long. The CDR3 here is CASSQDRGRDEQYF. The CDR3 region has the DNA TGTGCCAGCAGTCAAGACAGGGGGAGGGACGAGCAGTACTTC.

This clonotype was seen at least ten times. The J gene is TRBJ2-2, the V gene TRBV7-2, with a weak D call TRBD2 (5 bases). Germline V CDR1 and CDR2: SGHTA, FQGNSA. Trimming removed 2 bases at V and 6 bases at J, with 10 bases between. This CDR3 contains 14 residues. CDR3 bases: TGTGCCAGCAGCTTAAGTTTGAGGGCCGGGGAGCTGTTTTTT. This gives the protein CASSLSLRAGELFF.

This clonotype has a handful of counts. The chain uses TRBV20-1 and TRBJ2-5; D remains unclear. The ends were cut back, 6 bases at V and 1 base at J, with 9 bases in the middle. The CDR3 loop spans 12 amino acids. Looked up from germline, CDR1 is DFQATT and CDR2 is SNEGSKA (reference sequence). CDR3 sequence reads: CSAESFQETQYF. The CDR3 coding sequence is TGCAGTGCCGAATCTTTCCAAGAGACCCAGTACTTC.

V and J are TRBV18 and TRBJ2-5; possible D gene TRBD2, 5 bases. Per germline, CDR1 KGHSH and CDR2 LQKENI. The V and J ends lost 0 bases and 5 bases respectively, with 13 bases between them. The CDR3 extends over 15 amino acids. The CDR3 is CASSPPGGPRETQYF. Written as DNA, the CDR3 is TGTGCCAGCTCACCACCCGGCGGGCCCCGGGAGACCCAGTACTTC.

This clonotype was counted at least ten times. The chain combines TRBV5-1 with TRBJ2-3; maybe TRBD2 (6 bases). V dropped 1 base and J dropped 6 bases, with 12 bases sitting between them. Germline CDR1 and CDR2: SGHRS and YFSETQ. The CDR3 consists of 14 residues. The CDR3 protein is CASSLPGSGDTQYF. The CDR3 nucleotides are TGCGCCAGCAGCTTGCCGGGGAGCGGGGATACGCAGTATTTT.

This clonotype appeared once. J is TRBJ2-7 and V is TRBV20-1, with 9 nucleotides matching TRBD1. The CDR3 contains 14 residues. J was trimmed by 2 bases and V by 1 base; bases with no gene match: 3. Germline V gene lookup returns CDR1 DFQATT and CDR2 SNEGSKA (reference sequence). Here the CDR3 DNA reads TGCAGTGCTAGAGGGACAGGGGTAGCCTACGAGCAGTACTTC. This sequence encodes CSARGTGVAYEQYF.

This clonotype turned up a few times. The rearrangement links TRBV3-1 to TRBJ2-1; 8 nucleotides match TRBD2. The CDR3 runs to 15 residues. Germline V gene sequence: CDR1 LGHDT, CDR2 YNNKEL (reference sequence). With 2 bases clipped from V and 6 bases from J, the junction kept 6 bases outside the gene matches. The CDR3 DNA sequence: TGTGCCAGCAGCCAATCGGGACTAGTCCTCAATGAGCAGTTCTTC. This encodes CASSQSGLVLNEQFF.

This clonotype occurred a few times. The chain carries TRBV7-8 and TRBJ2-2; no firm D call. V was shortened by 0 bases and J by 0 bases, with 8 bases between the two germline ends. The germline gives CDR1 SGHVS, CDR2 FQNEAQ. CDR3 length: 16 residues. The CDR3 DNA follows: TGTGCCAGCAGCTTAGCGCGCTCCACGAACACCGGGGAGCTGTTTTTT. Translated: CASSLARSTNTGELFF.

This clonotype was detected ten times or more. The rearrangement joins TRBV7-2 to TRBJ1-2; D unresolved. The CDR3 spans 15 residues. In germline, CDR1 is SGHTA, CDR2 FQGNSA. Trimming took off 0 bases at V and 0 bases at J, with 8 bases between the two ends. Here the CDR3 DNA reads TGTGCCAGCAGCTTAGCGGCCATCTCTAACTATGGCTACACCTTC. This sequence encodes CASSLAAISNYGYTF.

This clonotype was found many times. The rearrangement links TRBV20-1 to TRBJ1-6, with 11 bases matching TRBD1. Germline CDR1 is DFQATT and CDR2 is SNEGSKA (reference sequence). The CDR3 contains 14 residues. V lost 5 bases, J lost 9 bases, and 6 bases stayed unmatched. The CDR3 DNA follows: TGCAGTGCTGCCCCCGGGACAGGGGGTTCACCCCTCCACTTT. It specifies CSAAPGTGGSPLHF.

This rearrangement joins TRBV11-2 to TRBJ2-5, with D possibly matching TRBD2 (6 bases). V dropped 1 base and J dropped 9 bases, with 12 bases sitting between them. The CDR3 loop spans 13 amino acids. Germline values: CDR1 SGHAT, CDR2 FQNNGV. CDR3 DNA sequence: TGTGCCAGCAGCTTAGGCTTACCGGGGGCCCAGTACTTC. This codes for CASSLGLPGAQYF.

This clonotype was detected many times. The DNA for the CDR3 is TGTGCCAGCAGCCTTCCTAGCGGGACGGGCAATGAGCAGTTCTTC. Protein product: CASSLPSGTGNEQFF. This chain links TRBV3-1 with TRBJ2-1; TRBD2 matches at 9 bases. This CDR3 comprises 15 residues. The junction had 7 bases not matched to a gene; V was cut back by 4 bases and J by 6 bases. Germline V gene sequence: CDR1 LGHDT, CDR2 YNNKEL (reference sequence).

This chain links TRBV3-1 with TRBJ2-3; D is tentatively TRBD1 or TRBD2 (6 bases each). The length of the CDR3 is 15 residues. Trimming shortened V by 0 bases and J by 4 bases, and 11 bases separated the two germline ends. CDR1 is LGHDT and CDR2 is YNNKEL in the germline V gene (reference sequence). This CDR3 reads CASSQENRGADTQYF. CDR3 nucleotide sequence: TGTGCCAGCAGCCAAGAGAATAGGGGGGCAGATACGCAGTATTTT.

In its sample, this clonotype was seen once. The chain employs TRBV2 and TRBJ2-7, with D unresolved. The CDR3 has 14 residues. V shed 4 bases and J shed 2 bases, with 12 bases lying between them. From germline, CDR1 is SNHLY and CDR2 FYNNEI. Here the CDR3 reads CASSGIPLTYEQYV. The CDR3 DNA reads TGTGCCAGCAGTGGGATACCGTTGACCTACGAGCAGTACGTC.

The chain combines TRBV27 with TRBJ1-1; a possible D gene is TRBD1 (6 bases). Germline V gene lookup returns CDR1 MNHEY and CDR2 SMNVEV (reference sequence). The V and J ends lost 1 base and 7 bases respectively, with 16 bases between them. CDR3 length equals 15 residues. The CDR3: CASSLYSQGKDEAFF. Here the CDR3 DNA reads TGTGCCAGCAGTTTATATTCGCAGGGGAAGGATGAAGCTTTCTTT.

Many counts were recorded for this clonotype. The DNA of the CDR3 is TGTGCCAGCAGCCAACCCGACAGGGCATATGAGCAGTTCTTC. This translates into CASSQPDRAYEQFF. The chain employs TRBV7-9 and TRBJ2-1; TRBD1 agrees at 7 bases. The germline CDR1 and CDR2 sequences are SEHNR and FQNEAQ (reference sequence). This CDR3 has 14 residues. J was trimmed by 8 bases and V by 5 bases; bases with no gene match: 9.

The chain uses TRBV3-1 and TRBJ1-2; tentative D call: TRBD1 (5 bases). V was pared by 0 bases and J by 8 bases, with 13 bases between. From germline, CDR1 is LGHDT and CDR2 YNNKEL (reference sequence). The CDR3 covers 14 residues. The CDR3 sequence is CASSQDHGARGYTF. In DNA form, the CDR3 reads TGTGCCAGCAGCCAAGATCATGGGGCTCGCGGCTACACCTTC.

The V call is TRBV2, the J call TRBJ1-6, with 7 bases that match TRBD1. Trimming at V came to 4 bases and at J to 5 bases, leaving 11 bases not matched to a gene. This CDR3 is built from 17 residues. Germline V gene sequence: CDR1 SNHLY, CDR2 FYNNEI. The CDR3 DNA reads TGTGCCAGCAGTGTACAATCTCCGGGACAGAATAATTCACCCCTCCACTTT. Amino acids: CASSVQSPGQNNSPLHF. The entire variable domain, with the rest obtained from reference TRBV2 and TRBJ1-6, is as follows: EPEVTQTPSHQVTQMGQEVILRCVPISNHLYFYWYRQILGQKVEFLVSFYNNEISEKSEIFDDQFSVERPDGSNFTLKIRSTKLEDSAMYFCASSVQSPGQNNSPLHFGNGTRLTVT.